The sequence of this T cell receptor (beta chain) was determined in a study of human T cells and chemical hapten exposure. General study points: Sensitization with DPC brought no change to TCRs above 1 in 1000 in frequency.

TCRdb re-called the RACE reads through MiXCR, storing one row per CDR3 protein. The profile shows under 90,000 distinct CDR3 sequences, 8.5% of them singletons. The time point: patch test 2, 6 weeks after DPC sensitization. Indicated treatment: therapeutic diphenylcyclopropenone sensitization with weekly scalp DPC. Germline V gene sequence: CDR1 SGHTA, CDR2 FQGNSA. The length of the CDR3 is 16 residues. The junction had 3 bases not matched to a gene; V was cut back by 1 base and J by 3 bases. To note about this clonotype: Its cognate antigen is unknown.

V and J are TRBV7-2 and TRBJ1-5; 10 bases align to TRBD1. This sample comprised whole blood, obtained in connection with sensitization to the hapten diphenylcyclopropenone (DPC). This clonotype originated in a woman aged 45-60 years with alopecia areata. Some clones in this sample may be carry-over from other donors' samples. CDR3: CASSLEGQGLNQPQHF. The DNA for the CDR3 is TGTGCCAGCAGCTTAGAGGGACAGGGGCTCAATCAGCCCCAGCATTTT.